The rows below give T cell receptor beta chains drawn from one sample of a study of CD8 T cells in ankylosing spondylitis. Each CDR3 protein gets one entry after TCRdb re-called the 5' RACE reads with MiXCR. This table has over 700,000 distinct CDR3 sequences, under 20% appearing once. What was sequenced was blood, either unsorted or a sorted T cell fraction (not recorded which). These receptors originate from a male donor with ankylosing spondylitis. CDR3s include the opening cysteine and the closing phenylalanine or tryptophan. The D gene is left open where the match is weak. A row's size may be missing; if present it is once, few, many or a size class.

CDR3 protein	CDR3 DNA	D gene	J gene	clone size	V gene
CSVDSGGRGLNEQFF	TGCAGCGTTGATTCTGGGGGGCGCGGTTTGAATGAGCAGTTCTTC	.	TRBJ2-1	.	TRBV29-1
CASRPGQTYNSPLHF	TGTGCCAGCAGACCGGGACAGACGTATAATTCACCCCTCCACTTT	TRBD1	TRBJ1-6	once	TRBV2
CSASYRDRSYEQYF	TGCAGTGCTTCATACCGGGACAGGTCCTACGAGCAGTACTTC	TRBD1	TRBJ2-7	.	TRBV20-1
CASSQGILYEQYF	TGTGCCAGCAGCCAAGGGATCTTGTACGAGCAGTACTTC	.	TRBJ2-7	.	TRBV3-1
CASGLGLTGESFF	TGTGCTAGTGGTTTGGGACTGACGGGTGAATCTTTCTTT	.	TRBJ1-1	few	TRBV12-5
CASSHDRGAPYNQPQHF	TGTGCCAGCAGCCACGACAGGGGGGCCCCGTATAATCAGCCCCAGCATTTT	TRBD1	TRBJ1-5	.	TRBV2
CASSTGGLSNQPQHF	TGTGCCAGCAGCACAGGGGGCTTAAGCAATCAGCCCCAGCATTTT	TRBD1	TRBJ1-5	few	TRBV27
CASGWTGGSREQFF	TGTGCCAGCGGGTGGACAGGGGGCTCGAGAGAGCAGTTCTTC	TRBD1	TRBJ2-1	.	TRBV7-2
CSARDTAGYTDTQYF	TGCAGTGCTAGAGATACAGCGGGGTACACAGATACGCAGTATTTT	TRBD2	TRBJ2-3	.	TRBV20-1
CSGLDNEQFF	TGCAGCGGTTTAGACAATGAGCAGTTCTTC	.	TRBJ2-1	.	TRBV29-1
CASSGSSSYEQYF	TGTGCCAGCAGCGGGAGTAGCTCCTACGAGCAGTACTTC	.	TRBJ2-7	.	TRBV27
CSVLVGSYNEQFF	TGCAGCGTATTGGTTGGGTCCTACAATGAGCAGTTCTTC	.	TRBJ2-1	.	TRBV29-1
CASSETSGGETQYF	TGTGCCAGCAGTGAAACTAGCGGGGGAGAGACCCAGTACTTC	TRBD2	TRBJ2-5	.	TRBV2
CASSLAGGPGELFF	TGTGCCAGCAGTTTGGCGGGGGGGCCCGGGGAGCTGTTTTTT	TRBD2	TRBJ2-2	few	TRBV27
CASSYRLAGVLEQYF	TGTGCCAGCAGCTACCGACTAGCGGGGGTTCTAGAGCAGTACTTC	TRBD2	TRBJ2-7	.	TRBV4-2
CASSSTSGSSKQYF	TGTGCCAGCAGTTCCACTAGCGGGTCCTCGAAGCAGTACTTC	TRBD2	TRBJ2-7	many	TRBV3-1
CSARDLLAGPFTDTQYF	TGCAGTGCTAGAGATCTACTAGCGGGCCCTTTCACAGATACGCAGTATTTT	TRBD2	TRBJ2-3	.	TRBV20-1
CASSLAASGSNNEQFF	TGCGCCAGCAGCTTGGCAGCTAGCGGGAGTAACAATGAGCAGTTCTTC	TRBD2	TRBJ2-1	few	TRBV5-1
CSARSLAGTDTQYF	TGCAGTGCTAGGAGCCTAGCAGGCACAGATACGCAGTATTTT	.	TRBJ2-3	.	TRBV20-1
CASSTHPASVYGYTF	TGTGCCAGCAGCACCCACCCCGCGTCGGTCTATGGCTACACCTTC	.	TRBJ1-2	few	TRBV12-3/TRBV12-4
CASSQWAGSEYEQYF	TGCGCCAGCAGCCAATGGGCAGGGTCCGAATACGAGCAGTACTTC	.	TRBJ2-7	few	TRBV4-1
CASSTDSSYNEQFF	TGCGCCAGCAGCACGGACAGCTCCTACAATGAGCAGTTCTTC	.	TRBJ2-1	.	TRBV5-1
CASGGPLNTGELFF	TGTGCCAGCGGGGGCCCTTTGAACACCGGGGAGCTGTTTTTT	.	TRBJ2-2	.	TRBV25-1
CASSPGTEAFF	TGTGCCAGCAGTCCGGGGACTGAAGCTTTCTTT	.	TRBJ1-1	many	TRBV12-3/TRBV12-4
CSALPLHNYGYTF	TGCAGTGCCCTCCCCCTCCACAACTATGGCTACACCTTC	.	TRBJ1-2	.	TRBV20-1
CASSPGQGHYGYTF	TGTGCCAGCAGCCCGGGACAGGGTCACTATGGCTACACCTTC	TRBD1	TRBJ1-2	few	TRBV7-9
CASSEGRLTYEQYF	TGTGCCAGCAGTGAGGGACGCCTAACCTACGAGCAGTACTTC	.	TRBJ2-7	.	TRBV6-2/TRBV6-3
CASSLAPLGGYTF	TGTGCCAGCAGCTTAGCGCCTTTGGGCGGCTACACCTTC	.	TRBJ1-2	few	TRBV7-8
CASSKLGGGTDTQYF	TGTGCCAGCAGCAAGCTCGGGGGAGGAACAGATACGCAGTATTTT	.	TRBJ2-3	few	TRBV28
CASSEKAGQSSYEQYF	TGTGCCAGCAGTGAAAAGGCGGGGCAGAGCTCCTACGAGCAGTACTTC	.	TRBJ2-7	few	TRBV6-1
CASSLGLTPDTDTQYF	TGTGCCAGCAGTTTAGGACTAACTCCGGACACAGATACGCAGTATTTT	.	TRBJ2-3	few	TRBV12-3/TRBV12-4
CASSEYPGSKGNEQFF	TGTGCCAGCAGTGAATACCCAGGGTCCAAGGGCAATGAGCAGTTCTTC	.	TRBJ2-1	.	TRBV25-1
CSARVYGENQPQHF	TGCAGTGCTAGGGTGTACGGGGAAAATCAGCCCCAGCATTTT	.	TRBJ1-5	.	TRBV20-1
CASSQEAGGDEQFF	TGCGCCAGCAGCCAAGAGGCGGGGGGCGATGAGCAGTTCTTC	TRBD2	TRBJ2-1	few	TRBV4-1
CATSEPPGLGLNEQFF	TGTGCCACCAGTGAGCCCCCGGGACTAGGGCTCAATGAGCAGTTCTTC	TRBD2	TRBJ2-1	few	TRBV24-1
CASSQDPGLRPYEQYF	TGCGCCAGCAGCCAAGATCCGGGACTTCGACCCTACGAGCAGTACTTC	.	TRBJ2-7	.	TRBV4-1
CASSIIANGGMEQFF	TGTGCCAGCAGTATTATAGCGAACGGAGGGATGGAGCAGTTCTTC	.	TRBJ2-1	.	TRBV27
CAISAGFFSYEQYF	TGTGCCATCAGTGCCGGGTTCTTCTCCTACGAGCAGTACTTC	.	TRBJ2-7	.	TRBV10-3
CASSLEATGTYEQYF	TGTGCCAGCAGCTTAGAGGCGACGGGGACCTACGAGCAGTACTTC	.	TRBJ2-7	.	TRBV7-6
CASSRDSETEAFF	TGTGCCAGCAGCCGGGACAGTGAGACTGAAGCTTTCTTT	TRBD1	TRBJ1-1	.	TRBV7-9
CASSPLAGLPGEQFF	TGTGCCAGCAGCCCACTAGCGGGGTTGCCAGGGGAGCAGTTCTTC	TRBD2	TRBJ2-1	.	TRBV5-6
CASSSNTGDKAFF	TGTGCCAGTAGTAGCAATACAGGGGATAAAGCTTTCTTT	TRBD1	TRBJ1-1	.	TRBV19
CASSFDREGTEAFF	TGTGCCAGCAGCTTTGACAGGGAGGGCACTGAAGCTTTCTTT	TRBD1	TRBJ1-1	many	TRBV5-6
CASRRGQGGWTEAFF	TGTGCCAGCAGGAGGGGACAGGGAGGTTGGACTGAAGCTTTCTTT	TRBD1	TRBJ1-1	.	TRBV6-1
CATSRDLITNEQYF	TGTGCCACCAGCAGAGATCTAATAACCAACGAGCAGTACTTC	.	TRBJ2-7	few	TRBV15
CASSPSFGTSNEQYF	TGTGCCAGCAGTCCCTCATTCGGGACTTCCAACGAGCAGTACTTC	.	TRBJ2-7	.	TRBV27
CAWSNQNRAQYNEQFF	TGTGCCTGGAGTAACCAAAACAGGGCGCAATACAATGAGCAGTTCTTC	.	TRBJ2-1	few	TRBV30
CSSPGTGLLGDTQYF	TGCAGCTCCCCCGGGACAGGGCTTTTGGGAGATACGCAGTATTTT	TRBD1	TRBJ2-3	.	TRBV29-1
CASSLSGIGAQYF	TGTGCCAGCAGCTTGAGTGGGATCGGGGCCCAGTACTTC	.	TRBJ2-5	few	TRBV11-1
CSASRLLAGLEDTQYF	TGCAGTGCTAGCCGCCTACTAGCGGGTTTGGAAGATACGCAGTATTTT	TRBD2	TRBJ2-3	few	TRBV20-1
CASSDRLARDEQFF	TGTGCCAGCAGCGACCGACTAGCGCGGGATGAGCAGTTCTTC	TRBD2	TRBJ2-1	.	TRBV9
CASSPRSGSKNIQYF	TGTGCCAGCAGCCCAAGGTCGGGGTCTAAAAACATTCAGTACTTC	.	TRBJ2-4	.	TRBV7-8
CSARDWGHGANSPLHF	TGCAGTGCTAGAGACTGGGGACATGGGGCAAATTCACCCCTCCACTTT	.	TRBJ1-6	few	TRBV20-1
CASSEGRSTDTQYF	TGTGCCAGCAGTGAAGGGAGGAGCACAGATACGCAGTATTTT	.	TRBJ2-3	.	TRBV6-1
CAWSAQETQYF	TGTGCCTGGAGTGCACAAGAGACCCAGTACTTC	.	TRBJ2-5	few	TRBV30
CASSFSMGNTGELFF	TGTGCCAGCAGTTTTTCGATGGGGAACACCGGGGAGCTGTTTTTT	.	TRBJ2-2	many	TRBV12-3/TRBV12-4
CASSSEPGLNSYEQYF	TGTGCCAGCAGTTCTGAACCGGGACTGAACTCCTACGAGCAGTACTTC	.	TRBJ2-7	.	TRBV12-3/TRBV12-4
CASSQSHRATEAFF	TGTGCCAGCAGCCAAAGTCACAGGGCCACTGAAGCTTTCTTT	.	TRBJ1-1	.	TRBV3-1
CASSPRVGGRAYEQYF	TGTGCCAGCAGCCCCCGGGTAGGGGGGAGGGCCTACGAGCAGTACTTC	.	TRBJ2-7	.	TRBV11-2
CASSSSGGPFNEQFF	TGCGCCAGCAGCTCTAGCGGGGGGCCGTTCAATGAGCAGTTCTTC	TRBD2	TRBJ2-1	many	TRBV5-1